One T cell receptor (beta chain) is described in this entry. Antigen specificity is unknown. Amplified regions were TCR beta CDR3 sequences from RNA transcripts. TCR CDR3 regions were first amplified by RT-PCR with HTBI primers. Via MiXCR, TCRdb re-called the multiplex PCR reads, giving one row per CDR3 protein. The sample carries about 370,000 distinct CDR3 sequences, 15% recorded once. The data are from a study of T cells in Graves' hyperthyroidism and ophthalmopathy. Study at large: Peripheral blood was obtained at initial diagnosis, preceding any treatment.

Whole-study findings and limits: Model predictions of ophthalmopathy came a median roughly 6.4 months before onset. Most expanded thyroid clonotypes above 0.001 recurred in blood.

Orbital computed tomography and thyroid ultrasound, together with serum TRAb and thyroxine and clinical symptoms, were used for diagnoses. Germline V gene data show CDR1 as MNHNS and CDR2 as SASEGT. The CDR3 length is 16 residues. Trimming left V 6 bases short and J 5 bases short, with 19 bases between. The sequencing sample was made of blood. V gene TRBV6-1 combines with J gene TRBJ2-2, with D perhaps being TRBD1 or TRBD2 (5 bases each). The source of this sequence is a woman aged 60-70 years with Graves' ophthalmopathy. The CDR3 here is CASSSPGASSTGELFF. The CDR3 nucleotides read TGTGCCAGCAGCTCGCCCGGGGCGTCAAGTACCGGGGAGCTGTTTTTT.